A single sample gave rise to the 14 T cell receptor beta chains below, sequenced in a study of regulatory T cells in long-lasting Graves disease. Described time point: newly diagnosed GD, antithyroid drugs for less than 3 months. PBMCs were the source of the RNA used for TCR sequencing. Library construction for TCR beta used iRepertoire HTBI primers and Arm-PCR of CDR3 regions. Each CDR3 protein gets one entry after TCRdb re-called the multiplex PCR reads with MiXCR. Seen here are 450,000 to 500,000 distinct CDR3 sequences, 15% to 20% observed once, and the top ten hold less than 15%. The data also belong to a second study, concerning T cells in Graves' hyperthyroidism and ophthalmopathy.

Source: peripheral blood mononuclear cells (PBMCs), taken at new diagnosis, from a patient treated with antithyroid drugs. These receptors originate from a man aged 40-49 years with Graves disease.

There are many counts of this clonotype. The chain carries TRBV20-1 and TRBJ2-7, with D tentatively TRBD1 (5 bases). With 6 bases removed from V and 7 bases from J, the gap between germline ends came to 16 bases. Germline loops: CDR1 DFQATT, CDR2 SNEGSKA (reference sequence). The CDR3 consists of 12 residues. In nucleotides, the CDR3 is TGCAGTGCAAGGCAACAGGAAGGAGAGCAGTACTTC. Its protein product is CSARQQEGEQYF.

The sample holds many counts of this clonotype. This sequence joins TRBV11-3 and TRBJ2-5; possibly TRBD2 for D (7 bases). Germline values: CDR1 SGHNT, CDR2 YENEEA. V was shortened by 1 base and J by 4 bases, with 13 bases between the two germline ends. CDR3 length: 15 amino acids. The CDR3 spells CASSLGGGLGETQYF. CDR3 in DNA: TGTGCCAGCAGCTTAGGGGGGGGCCTTGGAGAGACCCAGTACTTC.

Written as DNA, the CDR3 is TGTGCCAGCAGTTTAGGCTCCGCGAACACTGAAGCTTTCTTT. It specifies CASSLGSANTEAFF. The gene calls are TRBV12-3 or TRBV12-4 and TRBJ1-1, with no clear D. V was shortened by 1 base and J by 1 base, with 7 bases between the two germline ends. The CDR3 is 14 amino acids.

V usage is TRBV28 and J usage is TRBJ1-2, with D perhaps TRBD1 (6 bases). Germline V gene sequence: CDR1 MDHEN, CDR2 SYDVKM. The CDR3 runs 14 residues. V lost 3 bases and J lost 4, with 12 bases in between. Here the CDR3 reads CASSFGQGTYGYTF. CDR3 bases: TGTGCCAGCAGTTTCGGGCAGGGGACCTATGGCTACACCTTC.

The rearrangement uses TRBV29-1 and TRBJ2-7; D gene unclear. CDR1 is SQVTM, CDR2 ANQGSEA, per germline. CDR3 size: 13 residues. The germline V and J ends were trimmed by 4 bases and 1 base, with 11 bases remaining between them. CDR3 loop: CSVGGGGSYEQYF. The DNA of the CDR3 is TGCAGCGTTGGAGGCGGCGGATCCTACGAGCAGTACTTC.

This clonotype has at least ten counts. The chain recombines TRBV28 with TRBJ2-1; no reliable D call. The CDR3 is made up of 13 amino acids. The germline V and J ends were trimmed by 3 bases and 4 bases, with 7 bases remaining between them. Germline CDR1 is MDHEN and CDR2 is SYDVKM. Here the CDR3 DNA reads TGTGCCAGCAGTTTTGCCACATACAATGAGCAGTTCTTC. Protein product: CASSFATYNEQFF.

At least ten counts were recorded for this clonotype. CDR3 sequence reads: CASSEARGKPKNIQYF. The CDR3 nucleotides are TGTGCCAGCAGTGAAGCGAGAGGGAAACCCAAAAACATTCAGTACTTC. The gene calls are TRBV2 and TRBJ2-4; weak D call: TRBD2 (5 bases). Trimming removed 0 bases at V and 2 bases at J, with 11 bases between. The CDR3 is 16 amino acids. Per the germline V gene, CDR1 is SNHLY and CDR2 is FYNNEI.

This clonotype has a count of ten or more. J is TRBJ1-2 and V is TRBV29-1; D gene ambiguous. There are 15 residues in the CDR3. Between the trimmed V and J ends, which lost 3 bases and 4 bases, there was a span of 18 bases. From germline, CDR1 is SQVTM and CDR2 ANQGSEA. This chain's CDR3 is CSVDKTAVLGYGYTF. The CDR3 DNA sequence: TGCAGCGTTGACAAGACGGCGGTACTAGGCTATGGCTACACCTTC.

This clonotype appeared once. The chain links TRBV12-3 or TRBV12-4 to TRBJ2-4, with 15 bases lining up with TRBD2. The CDR3 runs 20 residues. Trimming removed 7 bases from V and 3 bases from J; junction bases left unmatched: 16. CDR3: CASTGTTWTSGRGDKNIQYF. CDR3 in DNA: TGTGCCAGCACCGGGACCACTTGGACTAGCGGGAGGGGGGACAAAAACATTCAGTACTTC.

This clonotype was counted ten times or more. This chain connects TRBV7-2 to TRBJ2-1, with D perhaps given as TRBD1 or TRBD2 (5 bases each). Trimming took off 5 bases at V and 10 bases at J, with 18 bases between the two ends. The CDR3 is 14 amino acids. Germline CDR1 reads SGHTA; CDR2 reads FQGNSA. In DNA, the CDR3 is TGTGCCAGCAGCCCGAGGTGGGGGAGTCAAGAGCAGTTCTTC. This encodes CASSPRWGSQEQFF. The whole variable domain, remainder taken from reference TRBV7-2 and TRBJ2-1, is GAGVSQSPSNKVTEKGKDVELRCDPISGHTALYWYRQSLGQGLEFLIYFQGNSAPDKSGLPSDRFSAERTGGSVSTLTIQRTQQEDSAVYLCASSPRWGSQEQFFGPGTRLTVL.

This clonotype was counted ten times or more. V gene TRBV5-1 combines with J gene TRBJ2-2; D is uncertain. Germline V gene data show CDR1 as SGHRS and CDR2 as YFSETQ. V was clipped by 1 base and J by 5 bases, with 12 bases between them. The CDR3 sequence is 15 residues long. The CDR3 bases are TGCGCCAGCAGCTTGTTCGGAGACAAAACCGGGGAGCTGTTTTTT. Translated, it gives CASSLFGDKTGELFF. Complete variable domain (other parts from reference TRBV5-1 and TRBJ2-2): KAGVTQTPRYLIKTRGQQVTLSCSPISGHRSVSWYQQTPGQGLQFLFEYFSETQRNKGNFPGRFSGRQFSNSRSEMNVSTLELGDSALYLCASSLFGDKTGELFFGEGSRLTVL.

In this sample, this clonotype turned up many times. This chain links TRBV24-1 with TRBJ2-5; D unresolved. CDR1 and CDR2 (germline): KGHDR, SFDVKD. The V and J ends lost 0 bases and 4 bases respectively, with 5 bases between them. The CDR3 has 13 residues. The CDR3 bases are TGTGCCACCAGTGATTTGCGAGCAGAGACCCAGTACTTC. Translating it yields CATSDLRAETQYF.

This clonotype was found many times. V usage is TRBV24-1 and J usage is TRBJ2-5; TRBD2 aligns across 15 bases. With 3 bases clipped from V and 4 bases from J, the junction kept 2 bases outside the gene matches. Germline V lookup: CDR1 KGHDR, CDR2 SFDVKD. This CDR3 comprises 16 residues. The CDR3 here is CATSDGTSGRRETQYF. CDR3 nucleotide sequence: TGTGCCACCAGTGATGGGACTAGCGGGAGGAGAGAGACCCAGTACTTC.

This clonotype was counted at least ten times. The V and J genes are TRBV12-3 or TRBV12-4 and TRBJ2-5; D unresolved. Trimming left V 3 bases short and J 5 bases short, with 13 bases between. This CDR3 is built from 14 residues. CDR3 in DNA: TGTGCCAGCAGTTTGTTCAAGGGCTCGGAGACCCAGTACTTC. It yields the protein CASSLFKGSETQYF.